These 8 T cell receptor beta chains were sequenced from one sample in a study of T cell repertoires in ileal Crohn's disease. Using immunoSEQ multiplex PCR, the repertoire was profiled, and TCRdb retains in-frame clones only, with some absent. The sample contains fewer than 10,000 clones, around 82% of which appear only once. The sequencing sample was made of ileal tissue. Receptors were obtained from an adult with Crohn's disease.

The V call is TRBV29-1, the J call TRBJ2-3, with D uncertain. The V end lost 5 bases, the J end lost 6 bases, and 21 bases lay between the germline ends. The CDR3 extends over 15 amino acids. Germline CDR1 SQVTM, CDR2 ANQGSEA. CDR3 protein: CSVSQLGSTRDTQYF. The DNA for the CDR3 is TGCAGCGTTTCCCAACTCGGGTCCACGAGGGATACGCAGTATTTT.

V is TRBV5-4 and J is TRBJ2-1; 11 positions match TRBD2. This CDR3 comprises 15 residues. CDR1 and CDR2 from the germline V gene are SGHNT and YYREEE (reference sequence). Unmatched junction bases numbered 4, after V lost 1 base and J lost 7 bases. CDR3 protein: CASSLTSGRWNEQFF. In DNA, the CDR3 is TGTGCCAGCAGCTTGACTAGCGGGAGATGGAATGAGCAGTTCTTC.

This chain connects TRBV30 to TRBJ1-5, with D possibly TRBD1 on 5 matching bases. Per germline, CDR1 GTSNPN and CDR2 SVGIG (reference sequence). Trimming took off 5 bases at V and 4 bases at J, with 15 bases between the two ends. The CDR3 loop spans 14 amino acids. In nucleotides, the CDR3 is TGTGCCTGGGCCCAGGCAGACAGAAATCAGCCCCAGCATTTT. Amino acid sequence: CAWAQADRNQPQHF.

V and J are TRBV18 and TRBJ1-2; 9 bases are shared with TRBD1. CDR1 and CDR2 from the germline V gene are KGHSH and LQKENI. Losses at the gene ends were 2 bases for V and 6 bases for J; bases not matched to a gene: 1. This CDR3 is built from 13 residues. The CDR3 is CASSPGQGNGYTF. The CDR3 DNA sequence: TGTGCCAGCTCACCAGGACAGGGGAATGGCTACACCTTC.

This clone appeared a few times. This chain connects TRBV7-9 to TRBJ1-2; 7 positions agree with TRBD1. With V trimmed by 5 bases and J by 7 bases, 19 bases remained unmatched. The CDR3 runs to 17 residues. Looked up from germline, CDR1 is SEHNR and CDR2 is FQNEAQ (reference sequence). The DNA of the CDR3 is TGTGCCAGCAGCCAGGGGGGAGCCGGGACACAAGATTTTGGCTACACCTTC. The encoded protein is CASSQGGAGTQDFGYTF. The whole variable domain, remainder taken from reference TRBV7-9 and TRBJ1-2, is DTGVSQNPRHKITKRGQNVTFRCDPISEHNRLYWYRQTLGQGPEFLTYFQNEAQLEKSRLLSDRFSAERPKGSFSTLEIQRTEQGDSAMYLCASSQGGAGTQDFGYTFGSGTRLTVV.

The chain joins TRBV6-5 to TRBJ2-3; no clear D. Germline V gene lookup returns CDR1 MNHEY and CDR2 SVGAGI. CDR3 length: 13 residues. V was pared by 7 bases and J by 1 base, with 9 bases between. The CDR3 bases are TGTGCCAGCACCTGGCCGGGCACAGATACGCAGTATTTT. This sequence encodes CASTWPGTDTQYF.

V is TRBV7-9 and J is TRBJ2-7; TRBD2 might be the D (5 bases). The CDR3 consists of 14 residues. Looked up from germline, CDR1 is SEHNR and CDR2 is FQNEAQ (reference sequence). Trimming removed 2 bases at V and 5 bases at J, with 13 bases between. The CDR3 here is CASSLRERWHEQYF. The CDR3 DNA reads TGTGCCAGCAGCTTAAGGGAGCGTTGGCACGAGCAGTACTTC.

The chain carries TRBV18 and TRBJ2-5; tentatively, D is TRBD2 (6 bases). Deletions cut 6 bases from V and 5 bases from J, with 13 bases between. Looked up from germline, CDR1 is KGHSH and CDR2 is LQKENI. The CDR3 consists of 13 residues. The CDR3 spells CASSTDAGETQYF. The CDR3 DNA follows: TGTGCCAGCTCGACTGATGCGGGGGAGACCCAGTACTTC. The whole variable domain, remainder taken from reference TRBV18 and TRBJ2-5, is NAGVMQNPRHLVRRRGQEARLRCSPMKGHSHVYWYRQLPEEGLKFMVYLQKENIIDESGMPKERFSAEFPKEGPSILRIQQVVRGDSAAYFCASSTDAGETQYFGPGTRLLVL.